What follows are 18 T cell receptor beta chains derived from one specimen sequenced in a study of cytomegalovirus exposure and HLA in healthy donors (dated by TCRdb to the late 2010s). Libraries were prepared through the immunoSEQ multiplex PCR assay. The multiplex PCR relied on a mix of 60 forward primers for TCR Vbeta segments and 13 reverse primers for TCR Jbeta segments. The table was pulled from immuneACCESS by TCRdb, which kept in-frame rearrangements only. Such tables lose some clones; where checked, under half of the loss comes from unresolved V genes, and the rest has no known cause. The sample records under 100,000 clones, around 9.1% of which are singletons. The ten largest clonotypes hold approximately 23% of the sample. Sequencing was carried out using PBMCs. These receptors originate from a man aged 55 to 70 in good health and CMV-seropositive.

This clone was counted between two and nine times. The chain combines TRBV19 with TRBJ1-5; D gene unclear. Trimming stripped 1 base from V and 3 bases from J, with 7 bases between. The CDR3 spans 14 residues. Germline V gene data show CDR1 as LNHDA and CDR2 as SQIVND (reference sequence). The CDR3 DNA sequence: TGTGCCAGTAGTATAGCAGACAACAATCAGCCCCAGCATTTT. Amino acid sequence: CASSIADNNQPQHF.

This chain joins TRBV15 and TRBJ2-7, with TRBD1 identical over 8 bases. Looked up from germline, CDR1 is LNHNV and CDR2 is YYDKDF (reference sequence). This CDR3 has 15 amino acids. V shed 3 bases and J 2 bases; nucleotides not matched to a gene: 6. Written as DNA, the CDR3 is TGTGCCACCAGCAGCCGGGACAGGCACCCCTACGAGCAGTACGTC. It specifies CATSSRDRHPYEQYV.

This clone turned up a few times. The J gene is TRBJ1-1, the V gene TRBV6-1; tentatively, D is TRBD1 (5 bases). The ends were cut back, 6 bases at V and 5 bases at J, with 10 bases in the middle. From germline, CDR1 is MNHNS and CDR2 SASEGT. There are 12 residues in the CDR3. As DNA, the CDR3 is TGTGCCAGCAGGGGCGGGGGAACTGAAGCTTTCTTT. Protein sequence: CASRGGGTEAFF.

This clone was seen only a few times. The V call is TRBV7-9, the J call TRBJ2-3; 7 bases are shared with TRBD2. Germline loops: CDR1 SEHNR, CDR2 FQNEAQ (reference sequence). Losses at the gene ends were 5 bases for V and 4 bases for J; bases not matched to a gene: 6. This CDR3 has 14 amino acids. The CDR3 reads CASSPGLVADTQYF. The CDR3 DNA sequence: TGTGCCAGCAGCCCTGGACTAGTCGCAGATACGCAGTATTTT.

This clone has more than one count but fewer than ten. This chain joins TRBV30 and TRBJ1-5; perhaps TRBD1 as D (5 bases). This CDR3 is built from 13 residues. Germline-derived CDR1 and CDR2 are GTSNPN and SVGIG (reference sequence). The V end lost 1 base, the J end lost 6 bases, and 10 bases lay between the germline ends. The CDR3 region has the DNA TGTGCCTGGAGTGCGGAGGGGAGTCAGCCCCAGCATTTT. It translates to CAWSAEGSQPQHF.

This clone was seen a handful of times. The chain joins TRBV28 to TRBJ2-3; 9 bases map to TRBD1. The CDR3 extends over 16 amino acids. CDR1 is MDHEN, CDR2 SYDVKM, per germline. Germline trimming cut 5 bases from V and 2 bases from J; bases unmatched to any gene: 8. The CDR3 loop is CASSPPGTGYTDTQYF. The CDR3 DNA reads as TGTGCCAGCAGTCCCCCCGGGACAGGGTACACAGATACGCAGTATTTT.

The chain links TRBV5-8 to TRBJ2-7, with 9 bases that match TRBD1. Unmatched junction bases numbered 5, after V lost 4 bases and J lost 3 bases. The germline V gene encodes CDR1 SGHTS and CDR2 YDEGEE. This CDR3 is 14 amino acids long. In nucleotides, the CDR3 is TGTGCCAGCAGCCCGACAGGGGGTGTCTACGAGCAGTACTTC. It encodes CASSPTGGVYEQYF.

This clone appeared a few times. CDR3 region: CASSLTSGADTQYF. CDR3 sequence (DNA): TGTGCCAGCAGCTTAACTAGCGGGGCAGATACGCAGTATTTT. This sequence joins TRBV7-9 and TRBJ2-3; TRBD2 aligns across 10 bases. With 2 bases clipped from V and 4 bases from J, the junction kept 0 bases outside the gene matches. This CDR3 comprises 14 residues. CDR1 and CDR2 (germline): SEHNR, FQNEAQ (reference sequence).

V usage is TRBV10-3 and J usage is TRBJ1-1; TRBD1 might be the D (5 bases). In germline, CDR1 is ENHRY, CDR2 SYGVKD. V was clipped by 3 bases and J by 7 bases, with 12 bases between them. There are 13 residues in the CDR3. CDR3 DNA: TGTGCCATCAGTGATACGGGGGAAGGTGAAGCTTTCTTT. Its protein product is CAISDTGEGEAFF.

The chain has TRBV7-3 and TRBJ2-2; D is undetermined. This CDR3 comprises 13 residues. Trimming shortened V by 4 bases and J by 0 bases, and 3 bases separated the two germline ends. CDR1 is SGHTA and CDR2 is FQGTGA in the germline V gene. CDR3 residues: CASSSTNTGELFF. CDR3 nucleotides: TGTGCCAGCAGCTCTACGAACACCGGGGAGCTGTTTTTT.

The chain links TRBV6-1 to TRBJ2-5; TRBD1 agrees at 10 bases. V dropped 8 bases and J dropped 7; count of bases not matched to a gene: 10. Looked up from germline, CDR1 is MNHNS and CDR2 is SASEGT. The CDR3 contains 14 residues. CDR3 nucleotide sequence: TGTGCCAGCTGGGGGGGACAGGGGAGGGGGACCCAGTACTTC. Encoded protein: CASWGGQGRGTQYF.

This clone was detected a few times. CDR3 DNA: TGTGCCAGCGGGGGCTGGGAGGGGGACTATGGCTACACCTTC. It encodes CASGGWEGDYGYTF. The chain employs TRBV6-5 and TRBJ1-2; possibly TRBD1 for D (6 bases). Germline lookup yields CDR1 MNHEY and CDR2 SVGAGI. V dropped 8 bases and J dropped 3 bases, with 16 bases sitting between them. There are 14 residues in the CDR3.

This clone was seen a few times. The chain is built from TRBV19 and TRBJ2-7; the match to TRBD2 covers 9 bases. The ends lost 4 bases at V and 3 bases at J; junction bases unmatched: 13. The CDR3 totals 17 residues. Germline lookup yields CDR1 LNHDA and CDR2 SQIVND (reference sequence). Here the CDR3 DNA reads TGTGCCAGTAGTACCTACCTCTTAGCGGGGGTTAGCTACGAGCAGTACTTC. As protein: CASSTYLLAGVSYEQYF.

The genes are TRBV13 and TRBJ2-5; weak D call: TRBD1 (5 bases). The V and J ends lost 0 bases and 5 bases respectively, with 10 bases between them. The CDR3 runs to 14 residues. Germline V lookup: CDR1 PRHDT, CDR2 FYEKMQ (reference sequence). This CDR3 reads CASSLGGAVETQYF. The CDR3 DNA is TGTGCCAGCAGCTTAGGAGGGGCGGTGGAGACCCAGTACTTC.

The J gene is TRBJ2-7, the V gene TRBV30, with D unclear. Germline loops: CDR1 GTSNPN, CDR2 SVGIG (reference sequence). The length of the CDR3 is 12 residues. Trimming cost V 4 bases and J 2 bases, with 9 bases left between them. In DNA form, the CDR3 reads TGTGCCTGGAAGCGCAATGCCTACGAGCAGTACTTC. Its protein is CAWKRNAYEQYF.

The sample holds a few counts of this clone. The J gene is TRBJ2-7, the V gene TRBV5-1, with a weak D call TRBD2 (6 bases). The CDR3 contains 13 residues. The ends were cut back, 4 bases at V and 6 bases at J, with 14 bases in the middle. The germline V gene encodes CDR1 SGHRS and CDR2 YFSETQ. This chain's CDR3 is CASSAGTEIEQYF. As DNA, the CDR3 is TGCGCCAGCAGCGCGGGGACGGAGATCGAGCAGTACTTC.

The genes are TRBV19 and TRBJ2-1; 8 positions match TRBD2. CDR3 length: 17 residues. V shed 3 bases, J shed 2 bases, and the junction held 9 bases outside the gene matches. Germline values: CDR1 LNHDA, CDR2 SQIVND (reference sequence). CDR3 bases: TGTGCCAGTAGTATCGTGATAGCGGGAACCGCCTACAATGAGCAGTTCTTC. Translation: CASSIVIAGTAYNEQFF.

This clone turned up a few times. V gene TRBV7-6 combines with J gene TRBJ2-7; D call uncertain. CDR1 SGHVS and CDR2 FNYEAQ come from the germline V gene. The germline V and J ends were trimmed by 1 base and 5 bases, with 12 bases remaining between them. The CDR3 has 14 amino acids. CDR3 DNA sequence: TGTGCCAGCAGCTTAGGGTTGGCTTCCGACGAGCAGTACTTC. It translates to CASSLGLASDEQYF.